What follows are 6 T cell receptor beta chains derived from one specimen sequenced in a study of blood T cell repertoires in COVID-19. This table comes from immunoSEQ multiplex PCR, and its TCRdb copy is limited to in-frame clones, with some not included. The repertoire has over 150,000 clones, approximately 85% of them found once; the top ten carry approximately 9%. The sequencing input was PBMCs or T cells enriched from blood (not recorded which). These receptor sequences come from a woman under 30 who had recovered from COVID-19.

J is TRBJ1-3 and V is TRBV7-2; TRBD1 aligns across 8 bases. V dropped 5 bases and J dropped 5; count of bases not matched to a gene: 8. Germline V CDR1 and CDR2: SGHTA, FQGNSA. The CDR3 sequence is 15 residues long. CDR3 in amino acids: CASSPGQGRRNTIYF. The CDR3 DNA is TGTGCCAGCAGCCCTGGACAGGGACGAAGAAACACCATATATTTT.

This clone is a singleton in its sample. The chain employs TRBV6-1 and TRBJ2-7, with 8 bases aligning to TRBD1. Germline CDR1 MNHNS, CDR2 SASEGT. V was clipped by 6 bases and J by 12 bases; unmatched bases: 7. The CDR3 extends over 11 amino acids. CDR3 bases: TGTGCCAGCAGCTCCGGACAGGGAACGTACTTC. Translated: CASSSGQGTYF.

The chain has TRBV6-5 and TRBJ2-1, with 9 positions matching TRBD1. This CDR3 region has 15 residues. Trimming removed 5 bases from V and 5 bases from J; junction bases left unmatched: 7. The germline gives CDR1 MNHEY, CDR2 SVGAGI. The CDR3 here is CASSRPGTGNNEQFF. CDR3 nucleotides: TGTGCCAGCAGTCGTCCCGGGACAGGGAACAATGAGCAGTTCTTC.

About this clone itself: Its ends do not fully match the called genes, so a read error is possible. The chain joins TRBV3-1 (or the pseudogene TRBV3-2) to TRBJ1-2, with TRBD1 as a possible D gene (6 bases). Germline CDR1 reads LGHDT; CDR2 reads YNNKEL (reference sequence). There are 17 residues in the CDR3. The CDR3 loop is CASSQEKGGYVGGSQLF. The CDR3 DNA sequence: TGTGCCAGCAGCCAAGAAAAGGGTGGGTACGTTGGGGGCTCCCAGCTCTTC.

This clone was found a few times. The genes are TRBV5-8 and TRBJ1-4; D may be TRBD1 (5 bases). V was trimmed by 0 bases and J by 6 bases, leaving 12 bases between them. Germline CDR1 SGHTS, CDR2 YDEGEE. The CDR3 contains 15 residues. The DNA for the CDR3 is TGTGCCAGCAGCTTGGTTCGGGGGTACGATGAAAAACTGTTTTTT. This translates into CASSLVRGYDEKLFF.

This clone has a single count. The chain links TRBV7-2 to TRBJ2-3; 11 positions match TRBD2. CDR3 length: 17 amino acids. Germline CDR1 SGHTA, CDR2 FQGNSA. The V segment lost 2 bases and the J segment 6 bases; nucleotides outside the gene matches: 10. CDR3 sequence reads: CASSLRASGGLLDTQYF. The CDR3 DNA sequence: TGTGCCAGCAGCTTACGGGCTAGCGGGGGGTTATTGGATACGCAGTATTTT.